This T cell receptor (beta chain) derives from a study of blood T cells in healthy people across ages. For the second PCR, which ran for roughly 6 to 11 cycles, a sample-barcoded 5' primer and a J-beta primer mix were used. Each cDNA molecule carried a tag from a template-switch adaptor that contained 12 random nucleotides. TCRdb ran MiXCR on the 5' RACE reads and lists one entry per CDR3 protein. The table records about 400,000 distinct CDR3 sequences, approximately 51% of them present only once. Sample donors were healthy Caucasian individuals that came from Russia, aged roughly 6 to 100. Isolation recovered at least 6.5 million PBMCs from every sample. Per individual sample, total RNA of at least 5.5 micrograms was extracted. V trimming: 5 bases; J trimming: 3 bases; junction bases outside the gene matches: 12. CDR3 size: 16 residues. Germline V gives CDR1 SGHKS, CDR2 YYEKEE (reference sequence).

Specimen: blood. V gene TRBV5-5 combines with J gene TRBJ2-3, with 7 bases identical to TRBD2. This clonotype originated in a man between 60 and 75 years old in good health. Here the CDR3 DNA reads TGTGCCAGCAGACATCGCGGTAGCGGGTATACAGATACGCAGTATTTT. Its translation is CASRHRGSGYTDTQYF.